A single sample gave rise to the 6 T cell receptor beta chains below, sequenced in a study of blood T cell repertoires in COVID-19. Data came from immunoSEQ multiplex PCR; TCRdb stores just in-frame clones and leaves some out. The sample contains around 340,000 clones, around 83% of which appear only once. Material for sequencing was peripheral blood. These receptors were collected from a man aged 25-40 years with active or convalescent COVID-19.

This clone has a handful of counts. The J gene is TRBJ2-2, the V gene TRBV7-9, with D possibly matching TRBD2 (6 bases). The CDR3 has 15 amino acids. CDR1 and CDR2 (germline): SEHNR, FQNEAQ (reference sequence). The V end lost 3 bases, the J end lost 6 bases, and 14 bases lay between the germline ends. The CDR3 is CASSFQPGASGELFF. For the CDR3, the DNA is TGTGCCAGCAGCTTCCAGCCGGGAGCCTCCGGGGAGCTGTTTTTT.

The count of this clone is one. The V and J genes are TRBV10-3 and TRBJ2-1; 7 bases fit TRBD2. V trimming: 8 bases; J trimming: 5 bases; junction bases outside the gene matches: 6. The V gene's germline CDR1 is ENHRY and CDR2 SYGVKD. The CDR3 runs to 13 residues. In nucleotides, the CDR3 is TGTGCCATCGGATCCCTAGCGGACAATGAGCAGTTCTTC. Protein sequence: CAIGSLADNEQFF.

The V gene is TRBV28, the J gene TRBJ1-2; 7 bases match TRBD1. From germline, CDR1 is MDHEN and CDR2 SYDVKM. There are 14 residues in the CDR3. J lost 2 bases, V lost 4 bases, and 4 bases had no gene match. CDR3 sequence reads: CASSSPGQNYGYTF. DNA for the CDR3: TGTGCCAGCAGTTCCCCGGGACAGAACTATGGCTACACCTTC.

As DNA, the CDR3 is TGTGCCAGCAGCCACGAAGGACTAGTGGCAGATACGCAGTATTTT. It translates to CASSHEGLVADTQYF. The rearrangement uses TRBV3-1 (or the pseudogene TRBV3-2) and TRBJ2-3; TRBD2 matches at 7 bases. This CDR3 has 15 amino acids. The J segment lost 4 bases and the V segment lost 3 bases, leaving 7 bases of the junction unmatched. Germline V lookup: CDR1 LGHDT, CDR2 YNNKEL (reference sequence).

V usage is TRBV6-5 and J usage is TRBJ1-2, with 8 bases aligning to TRBD1. With 2 bases clipped from V and 8 bases from J, the junction kept 7 bases outside the gene matches. The germline V gene has CDR1 MNHEY and CDR2 SVGAGI. The CDR3 runs 14 residues. In nucleotides, the CDR3 is TGTGCCAGCAGTTACGGAGACAGGGGCGGCGGCTACACCTTC. It yields the protein CASSYGDRGGGYTF.

The chain has TRBV7-9 and TRBJ2-5; TRBD2 matches 8 bases. Per germline, CDR1 SEHNR and CDR2 FQNEAQ (reference sequence). Trimming at V came to 4 bases and at J to 7 bases, leaving 5 bases not matched to a gene. The CDR3 extends over 13 amino acids. The CDR3 nucleotides read TGTGCCAGCAGCTCTGGGACTAGAGGGACCCAGTACTTC. Its translation: CASSSGTRGTQYF.